Below, 12 T cell receptor beta chains from the same sample are listed, as sequenced in a study of regulatory T cells in long-lasting Graves disease. To make TCR beta libraries, researchers used iRepertoire HTBI primers and Arm-PCR of CDR3 regions. Each CDR3 protein is one row after TCRdb ran MiXCR on the multiplex PCR reads. The data hold roughly 320,000 distinct CDR3 sequences, with over 15% observed a single time. Time point meaning: newly diagnosed GD, antithyroid drugs for less than 3 months. Scientists built the TCR library using RNA that was extracted from PBMCs. The same sample was also studied in work on T cells in Graves' hyperthyroidism and ophthalmopathy.

The sequenced sample was peripheral blood mononuclear cells (PBMCs), obtained at new diagnosis, from a patient treated with antithyroid drugs. These receptor sequences come from a middle-aged man with Graves disease.

This clonotype was seen at least ten times. The chain recombines TRBV24-1 with TRBJ2-6; 8 bases align to TRBD1. With V trimmed by 3 bases and J by 2 bases, 5 bases remained unmatched. This CDR3 contains 17 residues. CDR1 and CDR2 from the germline V gene are KGHDR and SFDVKD. CDR3 DNA: TGTGCCACCAGTGATCGACAGGGGAAAGCTGGGGCCAACGTCCTGACTTTC. Its protein is CATSDRQGKAGANVLTF.

This clonotype was detected a few times. The rearrangement joins TRBV3-1 to TRBJ2-7, with D unclear. CDR1 and CDR2 from the germline V gene are LGHDT and YNNKEL (reference sequence). V was pared by 0 bases and J by 8 bases, with 11 bases between. The CDR3 is 13 residues long. CDR3 nucleotide sequence: TGTGCCAGCAGCCAAGAACCCGGAGTTCAGCAGTACTTC. Its protein is CASSQEPGVQQYF.

This clonotype was seen ten or more times. This chain uses TRBV5-1 with TRBJ2-2; 7 nucleotides match TRBD1. In germline, CDR1 is SGHRS, CDR2 YFSETQ. This CDR3 has 15 amino acids. J lost 6 bases, V lost 7 bases, and 12 bases had no gene match. CDR3 loop: CASSLQTGQAGELFF. CDR3 nucleotide sequence: TGCGCCAGCTCCTTACAGACAGGGCAGGCCGGGGAGCTGTTTTTT.

The J gene is TRBJ2-7, the V gene TRBV7-9; 7 nucleotides agree with TRBD1. After removal of 10 bases from V and 3 bases from J, the junction contained 15 bases not matched to a gene. This CDR3 is 15 amino acids long. Germline CDR1 and CDR2: SEHNR and FQNEAQ (reference sequence). This CDR3 reads CATQTGIGDFYEQYF. The CDR3 DNA follows: TGTGCCACCCAGACAGGGATTGGCGACTTCTACGAGCAGTACTTC.

This clonotype was counted ten times or more. V and J are TRBV5-1 and TRBJ1-6, with TRBD1 identical over 10 bases. Germline V gene data show CDR1 as SGHRS and CDR2 as YFSETQ. V lost 6 bases and J lost 5; bases outside the gene matches: 5. This CDR3 region has 15 residues. The CDR3 nucleotides are TGCGCCAGCAAGGTTGGGACAGGGGATAATTCACCCCTCCACTTT. As protein: CASKVGTGDNSPLHF.

This clonotype turned up a few times. This chain joins TRBV20-1 and TRBJ2-1; 9 bases align to TRBD2. CDR3 length equals 15 residues. CDR1 DFQATT and CDR2 SNEGSKA come from the germline V gene (reference sequence). V lost 6 bases, J lost 8 bases, and 14 bases stayed unmatched. The CDR3 DNA is TGCAGTGCCCCAGTCCCGGCGGGGGGGCTTCATGAGCAGTTCTTC. Translating gives CSAPVPAGGLHEQFF.

This clonotype was detected many times. This chain links TRBV7-2 with TRBJ2-2; the D is unclear. This CDR3 has 13 residues. V was pared by 2 bases and J by 3 bases, with 4 bases between. Germline V gene sequence: CDR1 SGHTA, CDR2 FQGNSA. The CDR3 sequence is CASSLWDTGELFF. The CDR3 bases are TGTGCCAGCAGCTTATGGGACACCGGGGAGCTGTTTTTT.

The chain carries TRBV11-3 and TRBJ2-7, with TRBD1 matching over 8 bases. This CDR3 contains 17 residues. The germline gives CDR1 SGHNT, CDR2 YENEEA. The ends lost 0 bases at V and 2 bases at J; junction bases unmatched: 9. The CDR3 spells CASSLDPGQGKTYEQYF. The CDR3 DNA is TGTGCCAGCAGCTTAGATCCCGGACAGGGTAAAACCTACGAGCAGTACTTC.

Comment on this clonotype: Because it lacks the conserved phenylalanine or tryptophan at the end, this CDR3 is likely a read error. The chain links TRBV11-3 to TRBJ2-1; 11 positions agree with TRBD2. The V gene end was trimmed by 5 bases and the J gene end by 7 bases; junction bases not matched to a gene: 7. CDR3 length: 15 amino acids. CDR1 is SGHNT and CDR2 is YENEEA in the germline V gene. The CDR3: CASSTLAGGGNEQFL. As DNA, the CDR3 is TGTGCCAGCAGCACGTTAGCGGGGGGGGGTAATGAGCAGTTCCTC.

This clonotype was picked up many times. The chain employs TRBV11-2 and TRBJ2-1, with 12 bases that match TRBD2. Germline V gene sequence: CDR1 SGHAT, CDR2 FQNNGV. The CDR3 covers 16 residues. V gave up 5 bases and J gave up 9 bases; unmatched junction bases: 11. CDR3 DNA sequence: TGTGCCAGCAGCCTCCGACTAGCGGGGGCGGAGGGTGAGCAGTTCTTC. Amino acid sequence: CASSLRLAGAEGEQFF.

This clonotype was observed many times. This sequence joins TRBV7-2 and TRBJ1-5, with D unresolved. CDR3 length: 13 residues. The V gene lost 5 bases and the J gene lost 11 bases, with 16 bases spanning the gap. Germline loops: CDR1 SGHTA, CDR2 FQGNSA. CDR3 loop: CASSKRTGEAQHF. DNA for the CDR3: TGTGCCAGCAGCAAACGGACTGGGGAGGCCCAGCATTTT. The variable domain in full, completed from reference TRBV7-2 and TRBJ1-5, reads GAGVSQSPSNKVTEKGKDVELRCDPISGHTALYWYRQSLGQGLEFLIYFQGNSAPDKSGLPSDRFSAERTGGSVSTLTIQRTQQEDSAVYLCASSKRTGEAQHFGDGTRLSIL.

This clonotype came up many times. The rearrangement joins TRBV9 to TRBJ2-3, with D unclear. CDR1 SGDLS and CDR2 YYNGEE come from the germline V gene. Between the trimmed V and J ends, which lost 0 bases and 4 bases, there was a span of 6 bases. CDR3 size: 13 residues. CDR3 amino acids: CASSVVLADTQYF. DNA for the CDR3: TGTGCCAGCAGCGTAGTGCTGGCAGATACGCAGTATTTT.